This TCR beta chain stems from a study of beta chain features in type 1 diabetes. Study summary: Researchers looked at 95 million to 140 million sorted cells across all samples. Study findings and constraints: At VDJ recombination sites, type 1 diabetes patients had fewer insertions and more deleted nucleotides.

The entirety of the isolated RNA underwent reverse transcription, so expressed TCRB transcripts were sequenced. Clones were read by immunoSEQ multiplex PCR, and TCRdb kept only the in-frame ones, dropping some. The repertoire includes 120,000 to 150,000 clones, under 11% of them detected once, and approximately 1.3% sits in the top ten. The authors obtained over 98% purity in all sorted populations. In regard to this clone: Its specificity is not known.

The CDR3 totals 14 residues. The germline V and J ends were trimmed by 3 bases and 7 bases, with 16 bases remaining between them. CDR1 MGHRA and CDR2 YSYEKL come from the germline V gene. Sequenced: naive CD4+ T cells from blood. The sequence came from a man aged 18 to 30 in good health. This rearrangement joins TRBV4-1 to TRBJ2-7, with a possible D match to TRBD2 (7 bases). The CDR3 sequence: CASSQGGGRREQYF. The CDR3 nucleotides read TGCGCCAGCAGCCAGGGGGGGGGCAGGAGGGAGCAGTACTTC.